Listed below are T cell receptor beta chains from one sample, sequenced in a study of cytomegalovirus exposure and HLA in healthy donors. The data were produced by immunoSEQ multiplex PCR, yet TCRdb's version contains in-frame clones alone and is incomplete. The sample contains under 200,000 clones, about 78% of which appear only once. The specimen was PBMCs. These TCRs come from a man aged 40-50 years in good health and CMV-seronegative. CDR3s include the opening cysteine and the closing phenylalanine or tryptophan. Fields, in order: clone size, D gene, V gene, J gene, CDR3 protein, CDR3 DNA. A D gene is named only where the DNA matches it firmly. A row's size may be missing; if present it is once, few, many or a size class.

>NA|NA|TRBV7-8|TRBJ2-7
CASSSKLQGYEQYF
TGTGCCAGCAGCTCTAAACTCCAGGGTTACGAGCAGTACTTC
>NA|TRBD2|TRBV9|TRBJ2-1
CASSGRKAGVIDEQFF
TGTGCCAGCTCAGGGAGGAAAGCGGGAGTTATAGATGAGCAGTTCTTC
>NA|NA|TRBV6-1|TRBJ1-5
CASSEQGSGNQPQHF
TGTGCCAGCAGTGAACAGGGGTCTGGCAATCAGCCCCAGCATTTT
>NA|NA|TRBV5-4|TRBJ2-5
CASSKGKATETQYF
TGTGCCAGCAGCAAGGGGAAGGCTACGGAGACCCAGTACTTC
>NA|TRBD1|TRBV5-1|TRBJ1-5
CASSLGDSPGRNQPQHF
TGCGCCAGCAGCTTGGGGGACAGCCCAGGGCGCAATCAGCCCCAGCATTTT
>NA|TRBD2|TRBV14|TRBJ2-1
CASSQLAGAAHNEQFF
TGTGCCAGCAGCCAACTAGCGGGAGCGGCTCACAATGAGCAGTTCTTC
>NA|NA|TRBV5-1|TRBJ2-3
CASRHTSSPDTQYF
TGCGCCAGCAGACACACTAGTAGCCCAGATACGCAGTATTTT
>NA|NA|TRBV29-1|TRBJ2-1
CSVDRGPGGEQFF
TGCAGCGTTGACAGAGGCCCCGGGGGTGAGCAGTTCTTC
>NA|NA|TRBV19|TRBJ1-1
CASRPEGTEAFF
TGTGCCAGCCGGCCGGAGGGCACTGAAGCTTTCTTT
>NA|NA|TRBV11-2|TRBJ1-1
CASSLIQGGTEAFF
TGTGCCAGCAGCTTAATCCAGGGTGGCACTGAAGCTTTCTTT
>NA|TRBD1|TRBV7-2|TRBJ1-5
CASSFGTAGNQPQHF
TGTGCCAGCAGCTTCGGGACAGCGGGCAATCAGCCCCAGCATTTT
>NA|NA|TRBV2|TRBJ2-1
CASSGQGKGNEQFF
TGTGCCAGCAGTGGGCAGGGGAAGGGCAATGAGCAGTTCTTC
>NA|TRBD1|TRBV5-1|TRBJ2-5
CASSQGQAKETQYF
TGCGCCAGCAGCCAGGGACAGGCAAAAGAGACCCAGTACTTC
>NA|NA|TRBV7-9|TRBJ1-1
CASRGPPNTEAFF
TGTGCCAGCAGGGGGCCACCAAACACTGAAGCTTTCTTT
>NA|TRBD1|TRBV4-3|TRBJ1-6
CASSQGRDRGLNSPLHF
TGCGCCAGCAGCCAAGGCCGGGACAGGGGTTTGAATTCACCCCTCCACTTT
>NA|NA|TRBV5-1|TRBJ2-2
CASSLGALGAGELFF
TGCGCCAGCAGCTTGGGGGCCCTTGGCGCCGGGGAGCTGTTTTTT
>once|NA|TRBV18|TRBJ1-2
CASSPGANYGYTF
TGTGCCAGCTCACCGGGCGCTAACTATGGCTACACCTTC
>NA|NA|TRBV5-6|TRBJ2-5
CASSLGSRGETQYF
TGTGCCAGCAGCTTGGGTAGCAGGGGAGAGACCCAGTACTTC
>NA|NA|TRBV18|TRBJ2-7
CASSPPPSFSYEQYF
TGTGCCAGCTCACCACCCCCCTCCTTCTCCTACGAGCAGTACTTC
>few|NA|TRBV25-1|TRBJ2-3
CASSAGTDTQYF
TGTGCCAGCTCTGCGGGCACAGATACGCAGTATTTT
>few|NA|TRBV15|TRBJ2-7
CATSGGVLYEQYF
TGTGCCACTTCGGGCGGGGTACTCTACGAGCAGTACTTC
>NA|NA|TRBV6-1|TRBJ1-5
CASRRGSNQPQHF
TGTGCCAGCAGGCGGGGTAGCAATCAGCCCCAGCATTTT
>NA|TRBD1|TRBV27|TRBJ2-1
CASSWTGVYNEQFF
TGTGCCAGCAGTTGGACAGGGGTATACAATGAGCAGTTCTTC
>NA|NA|TRBV5-1|TRBJ2-5
CASSRRQAVETQYF
TGCGCCAGCAGCCGAAGACAGGCAGTGGAGACCCAGTACTTC
>NA|TRBD1|TRBV5-1|TRBJ1-5
CASSYDPGQGYQPQHF
TGCGCCAGCAGCTACGACCCGGGACAGGGATATCAGCCCCAGCATTTT
>NA|NA|TRBV4-1|TRBJ2-2
CASRQSGAEVGELFF
TGCGCCAGCAGGCAGAGTGGGGCCGAGGTAGGGGAGCTGTTTTTT
>NA|TRBD2|TRBV5-1|TRBJ2-1
CASSLGGGSYNEQFF
TGCGCCAGCAGCTTGGGCGGGGGTTCCTACAATGAGCAGTTCTTC
>few|NA|TRBV7-8|TRBJ1-1
CASSPFSWSTEAFF
TGTGCCAGCAGCCCTTTTAGTTGGAGCACTGAAGCTTTCTTT
>NA|NA|TRBV29-1|TRBJ1-1
CSVEEGTVMNTEAFF
TGCAGCGTTGAAGAAGGAACAGTGATGAACACTGAAGCTTTCTTT
>NA|NA|TRBV7-9|TRBJ1-2
CASSLEGYGYTF
TGTGCCAGCAGCTTAGAGGGGTATGGCTACACCTTC
>NA|NA|TRBV10-3|TRBJ2-3
CAISESQGSTDTQYF
TGTGCCATCAGTGAGTCGCAGGGTAGCACAGATACGCAGTATTTT
>NA|NA|TRBV11-3|TRBJ2-7
CASSPRQAPYEQYF
TGTGCCAGCAGCCCCAGACAGGCCCCCTACGAGCAGTACTTC
>NA|NA|TRBV27|TRBJ1-2
CASSLSPGGGGYTF
TGTGCCAGCAGTTTATCTCCCGGGGGAGGCGGCTACACCTTC
>NA|NA|TRBV7-9|TRBJ1-1
CASSLPREGMNTEAFF
TGTGCCAGCAGCTTACCCAGGGAAGGAATGAACACTGAAGCTTTCTTT
>NA|TRBD2|TRBV18|TRBJ2-1
CASSPDPVAGGHFYEQFF
TGTGCCAGCTCACCAGACCCTGTAGCGGGGGGGCATTTCTATGAGCAGTTCTTC
>NA|NA|TRBV7-3|TRBJ2-1
CASSLNAGSYNEQFF
TGTGCCAGCAGCTTAAACGCGGGGTCCTACAATGAGCAGTTCTTC
>NA|TRBD1|TRBV19|TRBJ2-3
CASSNRGRFTDTQYF
TGTGCCAGTAGTAACAGGGGGCGTTTTACAGATACGCAGTATTTT
>NA|TRBD2|TRBV7-2|TRBJ2-4
CASSPRAVAGGIQYIQYF
TGTGCCAGCAGCCCACGGGCAGTAGCGGGGGGGATCCAGTACATTCAGTACTTC
>NA|NA|TRBV27|TRBJ1-2
CASSLSIHADPYGYTF
TGTGCCAGCAGTTTATCGATCCACGCGGATCCCTATGGCTACACCTTC
>NA|TRBD1|TRBV6-6|TRBJ1-5
CASSHPQGAEQPQHF
TGTGCCAGCAGTCACCCTCAGGGGGCTGAACAGCCCCAGCATTTT
>few|TRBD1|TRBV18|TRBJ1-5
CASSSGTGVQPQHF
TGTGCCAGCTCATCCGGGACAGGGGTTCAGCCCCAGCATTTT
>NA|NA|TRBV18|TRBJ2-1
CASSPSVAYNEQFF
TGTGCCAGCTCACCATCGGTCGCTTACAATGAGCAGTTCTTC
>NA|NA|TRBV19|TRBJ1-1
CASSSRGAEAFF
TGTGCCAGTAGTTCCCGGGGGGCTGAGGCTTTCTTT
>NA|NA|TRBV19|TRBJ1-6
CASSVQARGTLHF
TGTGCCAGTAGTGTACAGGCTAGGGGAACCCTCCACTTT
>NA|TRBD1|TRBV11-3|TRBJ1-1
CASSPITGGTEAFF
TGTGCCAGCAGCCCCATTACAGGGGGCACTGAAGCTTTCTTT
>NA|NA|TRBV7-9|TRBJ1-4
CASSYRVSGEKLFF
TGTGCCAGCAGTTACAGGGTCAGTGGTGAAAAACTGTTTTTT
>once|TRBD1|TRBV29-1|TRBJ2-2
CSASRTGNANTGELFF
TGCAGCGCATCCAGGACAGGAAATGCGAACACCGGGGAGCTGTTTTTT
>NA|NA|TRBV15|TRBJ2-1
CATSISPNEQFF
TGTGCCACCAGCATCAGTCCCAATGAGCAGTTCTTC
>NA|TRBD1|TRBV14|TRBJ1-1
CASKETGRNTEAFF
TGTGCCAGCAAAGAGACAGGGCGGAACACTGAAGCTTTCTTT
>NA|TRBD2|TRBV4-1|TRBJ2-7
CASSQDLRGAEQYF
TGCGCCAGCAGCCAAGATTTGCGGGGGGCCGAGCAGTACTTC
>NA|TRBD2|TRBV7-2|TRBJ2-5
CASSLATSGSLKTQYF
TGTGCCAGCAGCTTAGCCACTAGCGGGAGTCTAAAGACCCAGTACTTC
>NA|TRBD1|TRBV5-1|TRBJ1-1
CASSRDRIMNTEAFF
TGCGCCAGCAGCCGGGACAGAATCATGAACACTGAAGCTTTCTTT
>NA|NA|TRBV11-3|TRBJ2-1
CASSLDPESSYNEQFF
TGTGCCAGCAGCTTAGATCCGGAGAGTTCCTACAATGAGCAGTTCTTC
>once|NA|TRBV30|TRBJ1-5
CAWSVVGTSRGNQPQHF
TGTGCCTGGAGTGTAGTTGGCACCTCTCGGGGCAATCAGCCCCAGCATTTT